A selection of T cell receptor beta chains follows, all from one sample in a study of cytomegalovirus exposure and HLA in healthy donors. Some clones are missing from TCRdb's copy, which holds only in-frame ones; the method was immunoSEQ multiplex PCR. The repertoire holds 250,000 or so clones, with 75% to 85% as singletons. The material sequenced was PBMCs. These receptors all stem from a woman aged 55-69 years in good health and CMV-seropositive. Each CDR3 is given with its conserved first and last residue. D genes are given only for firm matches. Rows give clone size only sometimes, using once, few, many, or a class for an expanded clone.

v_call	j_call	d_call	clone_size	cdr3_aa	cdr3_nt
TRBV6-5	TRBJ1-4	-	-	CASSPRGGGEKLFF	TGTGCCAGCAGTCCCCGCGGGGGGGGTGAAAAACTGTTTTTT
TRBV5-1	TRBJ1-1	TRBD1	-	CASSLVGQGEAFF	TGCGCCAGCAGCTTGGTGGGACAGGGAGAAGCTTTCTTT
TRBV6-5	TRBJ1-1	TRBD1	few	CASRGTGSTEAFF	TGTGCCAGCAGGGGGACAGGGAGCACTGAAGCTTTCTTT
TRBV12-5	TRBJ2-2	-	-	CASGLVGGTNTGELFF	TGTGCTAGTGGTTTGGTGGGCGGGACGAACACCGGGGAGCTGTTTTTT
TRBV2	TRBJ1-2	-	-	CASSLGTYYGYTF	TGTGCCAGCAGTCTCGGGACTTATTATGGCTACACCTTC
TRBV4-1	TRBJ2-1	TRBD2	-	CASSQVGLAGGHEQFF	TGCGCCAGCAGCCAAGTGGGACTAGCGGGAGGCCATGAGCAGTTCTTC
TRBV5-1	TRBJ2-1	-	-	CASSLGRSSYNEQFF	TGCGCCAGCAGCTTGGGACGGAGCTCCTACAATGAGCAGTTCTTC
TRBV28	TRBJ2-7	-	-	CASSAAGYEQYF	TGTGCCAGCAGTGCCGCAGGGTACGAGCAGTACTTC
TRBV2	TRBJ2-3	TRBD2	once	CASGSGGPGTDTQYF	TGTGCCAGCGGGTCGGGAGGGCCGGGCACAGATACGCAGTATTTT
TRBV7-2	TRBJ2-7	TRBD2	-	CASSPRGLAGGEQYF	TGTGCCAGCAGCCCCCGGGGCCTAGCGGGAGGGGAGCAGTACTTC
TRBV7-2	TRBJ1-2	-	-	CASSFRMGGNYGYTF	TGTGCCAGCAGCTTTAGGATGGGGGGTAACTATGGCTACACCTTC
TRBV19	TRBJ2-5	-	-	CASTGSQETQYF	TGTGCCAGTACTGGGAGCCAGGAGACCCAGTACTTC
TRBV7-9	TRBJ2-7	-	-	CSSRPSQGYEQYF	TGTTCCAGCAGACCTTCACAGGGATACGAGCAGTACTTC
TRBV20-1	TRBJ2-1	TRBD1	-	CSARVGQGQFF	TGCAGTGCTAGAGTTGGACAGGGTCAGTTCTTC
TRBV10-3	TRBJ1-2	TRBD1	-	CAISETDRGGTF	TGTGCCATCAGTGAGACCGACAGGGGAGGCACCTTC